The 25 T cell receptor beta chains in this list originate from one sample, sequenced in a study of blood T cell repertoires in COVID-19. Using immunoSEQ multiplex PCR, the repertoire was profiled, and TCRdb retains in-frame clones only, with some absent. The sample includes under 350,000 clones, about nine tenths of them seen just once. Sequencing was carried out using peripheral blood. The receptors shown here come from a man between 50 and 59 years old with acute or convalescent COVID-19.

The rearrangement links TRBV19 to TRBJ1-5; D unclear. Germline lookup yields CDR1 LNHDA and CDR2 SQIVND (reference sequence). The CDR3 loop spans 14 amino acids. Trimming took off 6 bases at V and 3 bases at J, with 12 bases between the two ends. The CDR3 nucleotides read TGTGCCAGTAGCCCGGCGGGTATCAATCAGCCCCAGCATTTT. Its translation: CASSPAGINQPQHF.

The J gene is TRBJ1-4, the V gene TRBV12-3 or TRBV12-4, with D unresolved. Trimming cost V 1 base and J 6 bases, with 6 bases left between them. This CDR3 is 13 amino acids long. CDR3 nucleotide sequence: TGTGCCAGCAGTTTAGGCGGCCATGAAAAACTGTTTTTT. It encodes CASSLGGHEKLFF.

The DNA of the CDR3 is TGTGCCAGTAGCCCCTATCCAGGGGGCGCGTCTACAGATACGCAGTATTTT. Its protein product is CASSPYPGGASTDTQYF. The chain has TRBV19 and TRBJ2-3, with 8 positions matching TRBD1. Germline CDR1 and CDR2: LNHDA and SQIVND (reference sequence). CDR3 length: 17 amino acids. The J segment lost 3 bases and the V segment lost 6 bases, leaving 14 bases of the junction unmatched.

This chain uses TRBV6-6 with TRBJ1-1, with D possibly being TRBD1 (6 bases). Germline CDR1 and CDR2: MNHNY and SVGAGI (reference sequence). V was shortened by 2 bases and J by 1 base, with 8 bases between the two germline ends. The CDR3 runs 14 residues. CDR3 protein: CASSYGGRNTEAFF. CDR3 sequence (DNA): TGTGCCAGCAGTTACGGGGGCAGGAACACTGAAGCTTTCTTT.

The chain has TRBV18 and TRBJ2-7; TRBD1 might be the D (6 bases). The CDR3 has 15 amino acids. The germline gives CDR1 KGHSH, CDR2 LQKENI. Trimming left V 0 bases short and J 2 bases short, with 11 bases between. This CDR3 reads CASSPPERQAYEQYF. The CDR3 coding sequence is TGTGCCAGCTCACCACCGGAGAGACAGGCCTACGAGCAGTACTTC. The complete variable domain, with remaining parts taken from reference TRBV18 and TRBJ2-7, reads NAGVMQNPRHLVRRRGQEARLRCSPMKGHSHVYWYRQLPEEGLKFMVYLQKENIIDESGMPKERFSAEFPKEGPSILRIQQVVRGDSAAYFCASSPPERQAYEQYFGPGTRLTVT.

The V and J genes are TRBV6-5 and TRBJ1-1, with 8 bases that match TRBD1. J was trimmed by 7 bases and V by 6 bases; bases with no gene match: 7. In germline, CDR1 is MNHEY, CDR2 SVGAGI. This CDR3 contains 13 residues. CDR3 DNA: TGTGCCAGCAGACAGGGGGTGTTAAATGAAGCTTTCTTT. Protein product: CASRQGVLNEAFF.

This chain uses TRBV7-3 with TRBJ2-7; no clear D. This CDR3 spans 14 amino acids. Trimming pared 1 base from V and 1 base from J, leaving 8 bases between. Germline CDR1 and CDR2: SGHTA and FQGTGA. CDR3 sequence: CASSLNSASYEQYF. For the CDR3, the DNA is TGTGCCAGCAGCTTAAACAGTGCGTCCTACGAGCAGTACTTC.

The V and J genes are TRBV6-5 and TRBJ2-7; D might be TRBD2 (5 bases). The CDR3 runs to 15 residues. CDR1 and CDR2 (germline): MNHEY, SVGAGI. V gave up 7 bases and J gave up 4 bases, with 20 bases separating them. The CDR3 protein is CASIIAAGVSYEQYF. Here the CDR3 DNA reads TGTGCCAGCATAATTGCGGCGGGTGTCAGTTACGAGCAGTACTTC.

The chain couples TRBV5-4 to TRBJ2-7; 8 nucleotides agree with TRBD1. Germline CDR1 reads SGHNT; CDR2 reads YYREEE (reference sequence). The CDR3 is 15 amino acids. V lost 4 bases to trimming and J lost 3 bases; unmatched junction nucleotides: 9. CDR3 in amino acids: CASSPGGGSLYEQYF. CDR3 DNA sequence: TGTGCCAGCAGCCCAGGGGGCGGGTCGCTCTACGAGCAGTACTTC.

V usage is TRBV9 and J usage is TRBJ1-3; D gene unclear. This CDR3 has 16 residues. The ends were cut back, 0 bases at V and 0 bases at J, with 10 bases in the middle. CDR1 and CDR2 (germline): SGDLS, YYNGEE. The CDR3 sequence: CASSVGAVLSGNTIYF. The DNA of the CDR3 is TGTGCCAGCAGCGTAGGCGCGGTCCTCTCTGGAAACACCATATATTTT.

V is TRBV9 and J is TRBJ2-4; D remains ambiguous. V shed 0 bases and J shed 2 bases, with 18 bases lying between them. The length of the CDR3 is 18 residues. Germline V gene lookup returns CDR1 SGDLS and CDR2 YYNGEE. CDR3 nucleotide sequence: TGTGCCAGCAGCGTAGACACGGAGTTTGAAACAACCAAAAACATTCAGTACTTC. Residues: CASSVDTEFETTKNIQYF.

V and J are TRBV5-1 and TRBJ2-4; D remains ambiguous. The CDR3 sequence is 14 residues long. The germline gives CDR1 SGHRS, CDR2 YFSETQ. Trimming took 0 bases from V and 6 from J, leaving 10 bases between them. CDR3 loop: CASSLGVASNIQYF. Here the CDR3 DNA reads TGCGCCAGCAGCTTGGGGGTAGCTTCAAACATTCAGTACTTC. The full variable domain, completed using reference TRBV5-1 and TRBJ2-4, is KAGVTQTPRYLIKTRGQQVTLSCSPISGHRSVSWYQQTPGQGLQFLFEYFSETQRNKGNFPGRFSGRQFSNSRSEMNVSTLELGDSALYLCASSLGVASNIQYFGAGTRLSVL.

J is TRBJ1-5 and V is TRBV29-1; TRBD1 might be the D (6 bases). Germline lookup yields CDR1 SQVTM and CDR2 ANQGSEA. The CDR3 is made up of 13 amino acids. V was pared by 5 bases and J by 4 bases, with 12 bases between. This CDR3 reads CSVSTGINQPQHF. The CDR3 DNA sequence: TGCAGCGTTTCCACAGGGATAAATCAGCCCCAGCATTTT.

The gene calls are TRBV20-1 and TRBJ1-4; the D gene is possibly TRBD1 (5 bases). Per the germline V gene, CDR1 is DFQATT and CDR2 is SNEGSKA (reference sequence). The CDR3 contains 11 residues. V dropped 5 bases and J dropped 8 bases, with 9 bases sitting between them. The DNA for the CDR3 is TGCAGTGCTCATGGGGGGGAAAAACTGTTTTTT. Translation gives CSAHGGEKLFF.

The J gene is TRBJ2-7, the V gene TRBV12-3 or TRBV12-4; weak D call: TRBD1 (6 bases). With 6 bases removed from V and 3 bases from J, the gap between germline ends came to 9 bases. There are 12 residues in the CDR3. In nucleotides, the CDR3 is TGTGCCAGCAGCCCGGACAGCTACGAGCAGTACTTC. It specifies CASSPDSYEQYF.

V usage is TRBV6-5 and J usage is TRBJ1-5; D uncertain. The CDR3 covers 13 residues. CDR1 is MNHEY and CDR2 is SVGAGI in the germline V gene. Trimming stripped 0 bases from V and 6 bases from J, with 6 bases between. The CDR3 DNA is TGTGCCAGCAGTTACTCTGCGGTTCAGCCCCAGCATTTT. Residues: CASSYSAVQPQHF.

This chain connects TRBV5-8 to TRBJ2-7; TRBD1 aligns across 11 bases. The J segment lost 6 bases and the V segment lost 3 bases, leaving 8 bases of the junction unmatched. Germline CDR1 SGHTS, CDR2 YDEGEE. The CDR3 loop spans 15 amino acids. The DNA for the CDR3 is TGTGCCAGCAGCTGGCCGGGACAGGGGGGCCTCGAGCAGTACTTC. This encodes CASSWPGQGGLEQYF.

This clone was seen once. The chain recombines TRBV9 with TRBJ2-7, with 8 bases matching TRBD2. The trim removed 4 bases at V and 1 base at J, leaving 4 bases unmatched. CDR1 and CDR2 from the germline V gene are SGDLS and YYNGEE. CDR3 length: 14 residues. The CDR3 spells CASSPSGGSYEQYF. CDR3 sequence (DNA): TGTGCCAGCAGCCCCAGCGGGGGTTCCTACGAGCAGTACTTC.

The chain is built from TRBV7-6 and TRBJ1-1; D unresolved. V was pared by 6 bases and J by 0 bases, with 20 bases between. This CDR3 is built from 17 residues. In germline, CDR1 is SGHVS, CDR2 FNYEAQ. The CDR3 sequence: CASSREVRENMNTEAFF. The CDR3 bases are TGTGCCAGCAGTAGGGAGGTGCGAGAGAATATGAACACTGAAGCTTTCTTT. The variable domain in full, with the rest retrieved from reference TRBV7-6 and TRBJ1-1, is GAGVSQSPRYKVTKRGQDVALRCDPISGHVSLYWYRQALGQGPEFLTYFNYEAQQDKSGLPNDRFSAERPEGSISTLTIQRTEQRDSAMYRCASSREVRENMNTEAFFGQGTRLTVV.

The chain links TRBV27 to TRBJ1-6; 7 positions match TRBD1. The CDR3 loop spans 14 amino acids. V was pared by 10 bases and J by 7 bases, with 10 bases of the junction left unmatched. CDR1 is MNHEY, CDR2 SMNVEV, per germline (reference sequence). CDR3 sequence reads: CATRVRQGNSPLHF. The CDR3 coding sequence is TGTGCCACCAGGGTAAGACAGGGAAATTCACCCCTCCACTTT.

J is TRBJ1-2 and V is TRBV3-1 (or the pseudogene TRBV3-2); TRBD1 matches 7 bases. The J segment lost 3 bases and the V segment lost 3 bases, leaving 4 bases of the junction unmatched. Germline-derived CDR1 and CDR2 are LGHDT and YNNKEL (reference sequence). The CDR3 spans 14 residues. CDR3 protein: CASSHPDRDYGYTF. The DNA for the CDR3 is TGTGCCAGCAGCCACCCCGACAGGGACTATGGCTACACCTTC.

The chain links TRBV4-1 to TRBJ1-5; no clear D gene. Trimming cost V 0 bases and J 5 bases, with 5 bases left between them. Germline-derived CDR1 and CDR2 are MGHRA and YSYEKL. The CDR3 sequence is 13 residues long. CDR3 amino acids: CASSQDRDQPQHF. In DNA form, the CDR3 reads TGCGCCAGCAGCCAAGATCGCGATCAGCCCCAGCATTTT.

This chain's CDR3 is CASSSPTGSYNEQFF. CDR3 bases: TGTGCCAGCAGCTCACCGACAGGGTCCTACAATGAGCAGTTCTTC. The rearrangement joins TRBV7-9 to TRBJ2-1; 7 positions agree with TRBD1. The J segment lost 1 base and the V segment lost 4 bases, leaving 4 bases of the junction unmatched. The germline V gene encodes CDR1 SEHNR and CDR2 FQNEAQ (reference sequence). This CDR3 comprises 15 residues. The whole variable domain, filled in from reference TRBV7-9 and TRBJ2-1, reads DTGVSQNPRHKITKRGQNVTFRCDPISEHNRLYWYRQTLGQGPEFLTYFQNEAQLEKSRLLSDRFSAERPKGSFSTLEIQRTEQGDSAMYLCASSSPTGSYNEQFFGPGTRLTVL.

This chain uses TRBV29-1 with TRBJ2-5; tentatively, D is TRBD2 (5 bases). Germline V lookup: CDR1 SQVTM, CDR2 ANQGSEA. This CDR3 is built from 11 residues. Trimming removed 2 bases from V and 4 bases from J, with 5 bases in between. CDR3 nucleotides: TGCAGCGTTGAAACTAGAGAGACCCAGTACTTC. Amino acids: CSVETRETQYF.

J is TRBJ2-7 and V is TRBV4-1; 7 bases map to TRBD2. Germline V gene lookup returns CDR1 MGHRA and CDR2 YSYEKL. J gave up 4 bases and V 3 bases, and 9 bases lay outside the gene matches. CDR3 length equals 15 residues. CDR3 sequence reads: CASSQTGLDGYEQYF. As DNA, the CDR3 is TGCGCCAGCAGCCAGACCGGACTAGATGGATACGAGCAGTACTTC.